The sample holds a few counts of the clone carrying this T cell receptor (beta chain). The sample comes from a study of T-cell memory formation after mild COVID-19. Background on the study: Each donor largely had its own TCR clusters.

Each CDR3 protein is one row after TCRdb ran MiXCR on the 5' RACE reads. The top ten clones hold roughly 8% of a sample with 560,000 or so distinct CDR3 sequences, 15% to 20% of them seen once. CDR3 length: 13 residues. The germline V gene encodes CDR1 DFQATT and CDR2 SNEGSKA (reference sequence). The germline V and J ends were trimmed by 1 base and 3 bases, with 10 bases remaining between them. The TCR was taken from an adult woman who had mild COVID-19 (a few samples of this study predate the infection). Cell type and time point are not known. The V and J genes are TRBV20-1 and TRBJ2-7; D ambiguous. Sequenced input: PBMCs or a T cell subset sorted from them (not recorded which). The CDR3 here is CSARARRDYEQYF. CDR3 nucleotides: TGCAGTGCTAGAGCCCGTAGGGACTACGAGCAGTACTTC.